The 8 T cell receptor beta chains listed next were all sequenced from one sample in a study of post-analysis software for immune sequencing data. Study-level findings and limits: TRBV5-6, TRBV5-1 and TRBV20-1 belonged to a set of five TRBV segments that were more frequent in patients than controls.

Each TCR beta cDNA library carried unique molecular identifiers. TCRdb independently ran MiXCR on the PCR reads; one entry per CDR3 protein. The data show about 770,000 distinct CDR3 sequences, with about 43% seen just once and 4.9% held by the top ten. Antigen specificity for these receptors is unknown. Material: blood. The receptors were sampled from a girl aged 5-17 years with multiple sclerosis.

This clonotype was seen a handful of times. This rearrangement joins TRBV12-3 or TRBV12-4 to TRBJ2-1; D is unclear. The V end lost 8 bases, the J end lost 0 bases, and 11 bases lay between the germline ends. This CDR3 comprises 14 residues. CDR3 sequence reads: CASLLGPSYNEQFF. The CDR3 region has the DNA TGTGCCAGCCTCCTGGGCCCCTCCTACAATGAGCAGTTCTTC.

J is TRBJ2-4 and V is TRBV29-1; possibly TRBD1 or TRBD2 for D (5 bases each). The J call is doubtful: the DNA matches TRBJ2-7 better. The CDR3 has 12 amino acids. Germline V gives CDR1 SQVTM, CDR2 ANQGSEA. The CDR3 protein is CSVESGSGEQYF. CDR3 nucleotides: TGCAGCGTTGAGTCAGGGAGTGGCGAGCAGTACTTC.

The chain recombines TRBV12-3 or TRBV12-4 with TRBJ2-1; 11 positions agree with TRBD2. The CDR3 spans 16 residues. With 3 bases clipped from V and 7 bases from J, the junction kept 8 bases outside the gene matches. The CDR3 region is CASSLFTSGSLNEQFF. CDR3 coding DNA: TGTGCCAGCAGTTTGTTTACTAGCGGGAGCCTGAATGAGCAGTTCTTC.

The V call is TRBV20-1, the J call TRBJ2-7, with D possibly matching TRBD2 (5 bases). The CDR3 runs 13 residues. Deletions cut 1 base from V and 5 bases from J, with 12 bases between. The V gene's germline CDR1 is DFQATT and CDR2 SNEGSKA (reference sequence). CDR3 protein: CSARARGLDEQYF. The CDR3 DNA reads TGCAGTGCTAGAGCCCGCGGGTTGGACGAGCAGTACTTC.

The chain uses TRBV20-1 and TRBJ2-7, with D maybe TRBD1 (6 bases). CDR1 is DFQATT and CDR2 is SNEGSKA in the germline V gene (reference sequence). V lost 3 bases and J lost 6, with 21 bases in between. The CDR3 has 15 residues. CDR3 bases: TGCAGTGCTAGTAAGCCGGGACAAAGGCGATTCGAGCAGTACTTC. It translates to CSASKPGQRRFEQYF.

This chain joins TRBV10-3 and TRBJ2-7, with 10 bases aligning to TRBD1. Germline values: CDR1 ENHRY, CDR2 SYGVKD. The CDR3 is made up of 13 amino acids. The junction had 7 bases not matched to a gene; V was cut back by 8 bases and J by 6 bases. The CDR3 region is CAISRDRGSEQYF. The CDR3 DNA reads as TGTGCCATCTCCCGGGACAGGGGAAGCGAGCAGTACTTC.

The chain couples TRBV7-9 to TRBJ1-1; D is ambiguous. Germline V gene sequence: CDR1 SEHNR, CDR2 FQNEAQ (reference sequence). Trimming removed 0 bases from V and 6 bases from J, with 8 bases in between. The CDR3 runs 13 residues. CDR3: CASSLAMGAEAFF. The CDR3 coding sequence is TGTGCCAGCAGCTTAGCAATGGGCGCTGAAGCTTTCTTT.

CDR3 loop: CASSLVDRGADTQYF. Here the CDR3 DNA reads TGTGCCAGCAGCTTGGTGGACAGGGGGGCAGATACGCAGTATTTT. The V and J genes are TRBV5-6 and TRBJ2-3; 10 bases fit TRBD1. This CDR3 comprises 15 residues. In germline, CDR1 is SGHDT, CDR2 YYEEEE. J was trimmed by 4 bases and V by 0 bases; bases with no gene match: 2.